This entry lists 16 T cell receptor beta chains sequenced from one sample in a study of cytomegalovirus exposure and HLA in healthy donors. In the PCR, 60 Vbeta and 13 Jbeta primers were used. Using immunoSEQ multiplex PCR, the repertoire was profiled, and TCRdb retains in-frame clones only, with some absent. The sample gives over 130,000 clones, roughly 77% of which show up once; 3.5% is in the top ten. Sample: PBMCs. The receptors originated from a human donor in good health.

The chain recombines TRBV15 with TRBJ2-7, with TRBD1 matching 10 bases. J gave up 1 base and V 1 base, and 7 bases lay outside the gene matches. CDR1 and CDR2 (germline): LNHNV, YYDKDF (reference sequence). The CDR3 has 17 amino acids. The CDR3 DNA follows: TGTGCCACCAGCAGAGGCGATGGGACAGGGGCTTCCTACGAGCAGTACTTC. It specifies CATSRGDGTGASYEQYF.

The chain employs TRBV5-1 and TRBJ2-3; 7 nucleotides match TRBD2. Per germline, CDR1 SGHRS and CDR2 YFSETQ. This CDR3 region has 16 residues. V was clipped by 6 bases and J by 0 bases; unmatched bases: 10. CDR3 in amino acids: CASTPQRGLSTDTQYF. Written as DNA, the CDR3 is TGCGCCAGCACCCCACAGCGGGGCCTTAGCACAGATACGCAGTATTTT.

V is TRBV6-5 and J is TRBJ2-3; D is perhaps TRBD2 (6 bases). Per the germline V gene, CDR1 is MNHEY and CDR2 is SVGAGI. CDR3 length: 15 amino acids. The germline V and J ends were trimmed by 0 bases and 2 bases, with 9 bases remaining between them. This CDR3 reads CASSYSAGITDTQYF. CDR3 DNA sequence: TGTGCCAGCAGTTACTCGGCGGGGATCACAGATACGCAGTATTTT.

The CDR3 loop reads CASSWQSYSPNSGANVLTF. CDR3 sequence (DNA): TGCGCCAGCAGCTGGCAATCATATTCCCCAAATTCTGGGGCCAACGTCCTGACTTTC. The V gene is TRBV5-1, the J gene TRBJ2-6; no firm D call. The V and J ends lost 3 bases and 1 base respectively, with 20 bases between them. CDR3 length: 19 amino acids. The germline V gene encodes CDR1 SGHRS and CDR2 YFSETQ.

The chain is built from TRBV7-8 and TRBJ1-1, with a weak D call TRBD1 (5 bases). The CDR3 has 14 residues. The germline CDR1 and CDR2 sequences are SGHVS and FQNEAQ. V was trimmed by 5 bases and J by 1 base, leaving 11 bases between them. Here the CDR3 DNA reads TGTGCCAGCAGCCCCGGACATAGGAACACTGAAGCTTTCTTT. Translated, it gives CASSPGHRNTEAFF.

This CDR3 is CATSRTSRGVFKSGNTIYF. CDR3 nucleotides: TGTGCCACCAGCAGGACCTCACGGGGGGTTTTCAAATCTGGAAACACCATATATTTT. V and J are TRBV15 and TRBJ1-3; D might be TRBD1 (5 bases). CDR1 and CDR2 (germline): LNHNV, YYDKDF (reference sequence). Trimming took 3 bases from V and 1 from J, leaving 22 bases between them. The CDR3 loop spans 19 amino acids.

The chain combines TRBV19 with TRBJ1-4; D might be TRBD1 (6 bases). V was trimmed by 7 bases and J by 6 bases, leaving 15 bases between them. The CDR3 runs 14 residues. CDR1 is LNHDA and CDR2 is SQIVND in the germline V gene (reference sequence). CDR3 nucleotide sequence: TGTGCCAGTAAATCGAGGGGGTCGGATGAAAAACTGTTTTTT. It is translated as CASKSRGSDEKLFF.

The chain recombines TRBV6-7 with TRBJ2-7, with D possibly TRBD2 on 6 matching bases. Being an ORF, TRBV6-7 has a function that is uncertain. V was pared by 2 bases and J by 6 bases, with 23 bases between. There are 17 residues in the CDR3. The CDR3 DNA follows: TGTGCCAGCAGTTACCAGGGCCCAAGCTCCCTGGGAGGCGAGCAGTACTTC. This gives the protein CASSYQGPSSLGGEQYF.

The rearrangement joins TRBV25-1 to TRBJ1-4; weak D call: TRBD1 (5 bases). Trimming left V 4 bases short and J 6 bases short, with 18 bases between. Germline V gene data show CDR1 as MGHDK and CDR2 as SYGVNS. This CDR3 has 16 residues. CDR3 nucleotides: TGTGCCAGCAGTGCCACCCGCGGGGGAGGCGATGAAAAACTGTTTTTT. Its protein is CASSATRGGGDEKLFF. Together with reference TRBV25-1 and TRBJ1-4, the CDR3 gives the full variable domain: EADIYQTPRYLVIGTGKKITLECSQTMGHDKMYWYQQDPGMELHLIHYSYGVNSTEKGDLSSESTVSRIRTEHFPLTLESARPSHTSQYLCASSATRGGGDEKLFFGSGTQLSVL.

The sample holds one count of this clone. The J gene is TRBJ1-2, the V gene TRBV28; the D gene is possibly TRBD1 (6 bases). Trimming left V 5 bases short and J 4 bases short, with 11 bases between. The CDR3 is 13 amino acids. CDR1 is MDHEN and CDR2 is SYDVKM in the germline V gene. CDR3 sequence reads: CASSGQIGYGYTF. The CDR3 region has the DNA TGTGCCAGCAGTGGACAGATAGGCTATGGCTACACCTTC.

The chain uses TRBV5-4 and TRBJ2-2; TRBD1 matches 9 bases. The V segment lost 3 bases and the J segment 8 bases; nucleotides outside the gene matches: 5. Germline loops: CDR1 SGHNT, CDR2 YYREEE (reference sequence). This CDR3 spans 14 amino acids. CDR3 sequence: CASSWGQGRGELFF. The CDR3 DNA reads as TGTGCCAGCAGCTGGGGACAGGGAAGAGGGGAGCTGTTTTTT. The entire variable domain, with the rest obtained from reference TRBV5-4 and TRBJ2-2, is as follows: ETGVTQSPTHLIKTRGQQVTLRCSSQSGHNTVSWYQQALGQGPQFIFQYYREEENGRGNFPPRFSGLQFPNYSSELNVNALELDDSALYLCASSWGQGRGELFFGEGSRLTVL.

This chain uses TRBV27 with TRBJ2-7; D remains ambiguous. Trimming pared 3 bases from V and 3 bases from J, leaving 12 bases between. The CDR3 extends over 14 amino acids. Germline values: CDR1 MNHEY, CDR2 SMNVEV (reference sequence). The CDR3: CASSFLSSFYEQYF. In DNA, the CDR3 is TGTGCCAGCAGTTTTTTGAGTTCCTTCTACGAGCAGTACTTC.

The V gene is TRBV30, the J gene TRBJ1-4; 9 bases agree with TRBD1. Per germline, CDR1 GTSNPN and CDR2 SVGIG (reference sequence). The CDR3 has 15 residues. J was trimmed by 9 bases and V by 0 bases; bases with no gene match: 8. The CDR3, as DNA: TGTGCCTGGAGTGTAGGGGGACAGGGAGGTAAAAAACTGTTTTTT. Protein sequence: CAWSVGGQGGKKLFF.

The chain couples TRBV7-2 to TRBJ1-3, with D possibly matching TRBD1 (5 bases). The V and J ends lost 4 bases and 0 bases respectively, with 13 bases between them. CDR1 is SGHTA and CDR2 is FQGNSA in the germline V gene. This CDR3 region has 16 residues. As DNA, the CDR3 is TGTGCCAGCAGCTCGGGACTAACCCTCTCTGGAAACACCATATATTTT. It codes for CASSSGLTLSGNTIYF.

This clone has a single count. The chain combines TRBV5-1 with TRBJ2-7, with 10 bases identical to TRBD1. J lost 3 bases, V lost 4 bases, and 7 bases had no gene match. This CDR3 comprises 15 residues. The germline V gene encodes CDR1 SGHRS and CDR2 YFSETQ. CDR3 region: CASSPGQGQIYEQYF. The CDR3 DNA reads TGCGCCAGCAGCCCGGGACAGGGGCAGATCTACGAGCAGTACTTC.

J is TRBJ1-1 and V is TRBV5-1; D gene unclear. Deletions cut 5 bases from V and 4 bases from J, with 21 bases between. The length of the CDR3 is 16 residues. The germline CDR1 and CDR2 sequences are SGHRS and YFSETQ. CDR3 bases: TGCGCCAGCAGTTCTAGGACGCAGCGGGCGAGCACTGAAGCTTTCTTT. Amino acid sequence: CASSSRTQRASTEAFF. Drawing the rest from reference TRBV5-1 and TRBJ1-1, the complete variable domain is KAGVTQTPRYLIKTRGQQVTLSCSPISGHRSVSWYQQTPGQGLQFLFEYFSETQRNKGNFPGRFSGRQFSNSRSEMNVSTLELGDSALYLCASSSRTQRASTEAFFGQGTRLTVV.